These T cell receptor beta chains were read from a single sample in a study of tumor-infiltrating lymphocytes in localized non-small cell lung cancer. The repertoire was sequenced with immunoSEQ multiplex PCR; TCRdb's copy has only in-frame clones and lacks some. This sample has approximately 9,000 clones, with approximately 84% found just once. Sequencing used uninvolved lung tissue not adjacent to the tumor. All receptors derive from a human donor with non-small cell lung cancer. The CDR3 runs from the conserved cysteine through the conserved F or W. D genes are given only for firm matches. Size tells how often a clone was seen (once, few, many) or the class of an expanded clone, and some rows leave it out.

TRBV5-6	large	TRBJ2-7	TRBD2	CASSPGTSLQYF	TGTGCCAGCAGCCCAGGGACTAGTTTGCAGTACTTC
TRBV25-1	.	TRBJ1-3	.	CASSRGYSGNTIYF	TGTGCCAGCAGCCGGGGCTACTCTGGAAACACCATATATTTT
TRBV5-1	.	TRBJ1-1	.	CASSFDQRVNTEAFF	TGCGCCAGCAGCTTCGACCAAAGGGTCAACACTGAAGCTTTCTTT
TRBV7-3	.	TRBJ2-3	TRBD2	CASSPRTSPDTQYF	TGTGCCAGCAGCCCCAGGACTAGCCCAGATACGCAGTATTTT
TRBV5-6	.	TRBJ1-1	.	CASSALGGTGNTEAFF	TGTGCCAGCAGCGCGTTAGGCGGAACAGGGAACACTGAAGCTTTCTTT
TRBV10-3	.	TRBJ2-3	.	CASSGGVTDTQYF	TGTGCCTCCTCCGGAGGGGTCACAGATACGCAGTATTTT
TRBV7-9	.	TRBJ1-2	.	CASSFEMDSRGDYGYTF	TGTGCCAGCAGCTTCGAGATGGACAGTCGGGGAGACTATGGCTACACCTTC
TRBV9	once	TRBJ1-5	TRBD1	CASSEGQGASQPQHF	TGTGCCAGCAGCGAGGGGCAGGGGGCTAGTCAGCCCCAGCATTTT
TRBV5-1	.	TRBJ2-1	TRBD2	CASSATSGGPGRGYNEQFF	TGCGCCAGCAGCGCGACTAGCGGGGGGCCAGGGAGAGGGTACAATGAGCAGTTCTTC
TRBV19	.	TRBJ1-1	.	CASRIGWNTEAFF	TGTGCCAGTCGAATAGGTTGGAACACTGAAGCTTTCTTT
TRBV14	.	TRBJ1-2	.	CASSQPGIHGYTF	TGTGCCAGCAGCCAGCCAGGGATCCATGGCTACACCTTC
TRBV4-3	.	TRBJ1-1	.	CASSQERAAGRNF	TGCGCCAGCAGCCAAGAGAGGGCGGCAGGGCGGAACTTT
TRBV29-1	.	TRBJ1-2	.	CSVEEHGGHYGYTF	TGCAGCGTTGAAGAACATGGAGGGCACTATGGCTACACCTTC
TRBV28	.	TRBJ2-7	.	CASSLGGRTYEQYF	TGTGCCAGCAGTTTGGGGGGGCGGACCTACGAGCAGTACTTC
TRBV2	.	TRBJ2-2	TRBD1	CASRERTGAEGELFF	TGTGCCAGCAGAGAAAGGACAGGGGCCGAGGGGGAGCTGTTTTTT
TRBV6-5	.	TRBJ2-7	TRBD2	CASSYEPSGGHEQYF	TGTGCCAGCAGTTACGAGCCTAGCGGGGGGCACGAGCAGTACTTC
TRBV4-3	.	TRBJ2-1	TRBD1	CASSQVEGAEQFF	TGCGCCAGCAGCCAGGTCGAGGGGGCTGAGCAGTTCTTC
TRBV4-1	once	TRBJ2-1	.	CASSQGFSDEQFF	TGCGCCAGCAGCCAAGGCTTCAGCGATGAGCAGTTCTTC
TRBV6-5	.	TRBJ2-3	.	CASSYPRGGAQYF	TGTGCCAGCAGTTACCCTAGAGGGGGTGCGCAGTATTTT
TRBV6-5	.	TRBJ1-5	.	CASSSSWGTGQPQHF	TGTGCCAGCAGTTCGTCCTGGGGGACTGGCCAGCCCCAGCATTTT
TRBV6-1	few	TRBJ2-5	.	CASREEETQYF	TGTGCCAGCAGGGAGGAGGAGACCCAGTACTTC
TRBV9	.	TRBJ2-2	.	CASSVVNGELFF	TGTGCCAGCAGCGTAGTAAACGGGGAGCTGTTTTTT
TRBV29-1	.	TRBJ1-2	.	CSVGGQGNYGYTF	TGCAGCGTTGGAGGGCAGGGGAACTATGGCTACACCTTC
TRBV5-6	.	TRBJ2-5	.	CASSLARIGGRPGTQYF	TGTGCCAGCAGCTTGGCCCGGATCGGGGGGCGCCCGGGGACCCAGTACTTC
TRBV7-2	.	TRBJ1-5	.	CASSLGGPGIQPQHF	TGTGCCAGCAGCTTAGGGGGGCCCGGTATTCAGCCCCAGCATTTT
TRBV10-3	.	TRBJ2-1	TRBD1	CAISRIGTGYNEQFF	TGTGCCATCAGCCGTATTGGGACAGGGTACAATGAGCAGTTCTTC
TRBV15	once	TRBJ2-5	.	CATSREDRGFGGTQYF	TGTGCCACCAGCAGAGAGGATCGGGGGTTTGGCGGGACCCAGTACTTC
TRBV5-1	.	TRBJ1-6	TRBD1	CASSSTGVDSPLHF	TGCGCCAGCAGCTCGACAGGGGTGGATTCACCCCTCCACTTT
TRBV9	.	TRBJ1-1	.	CASSVAGWGSNTEAFF	TGTGCCAGCAGCGTCGCCGGATGGGGAAGTAACACTGAAGCTTTCTTT
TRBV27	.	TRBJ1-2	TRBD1	CASSLRVGGDGYTF	TGTGCCAGCAGTTTAAGGGTAGGGGGCGATGGCTACACCTTC
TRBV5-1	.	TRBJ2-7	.	CASSLAGGILSYEQYF	TGCGCCAGCAGCTTGGCCGGTGGAATCCTTTCCTACGAGCAGTACTTC
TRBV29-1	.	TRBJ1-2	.	CSGAVGLYGYTF	TGCAGCGGGGCAGTTGGTCTCTATGGCTACACCTTC
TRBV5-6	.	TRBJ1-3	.	CASSRRTERSSGNTIYF	TGTGCCAGCAGCCGCCGGACAGAGCGCAGCTCTGGAAACACCATATATTTT
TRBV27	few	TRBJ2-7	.	CASSTIRQANYEQYF	TGTGCCAGCAGTACCATAAGACAGGCTAACTACGAGCAGTACTTC
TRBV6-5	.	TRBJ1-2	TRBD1	CASSSTGYGYTF	TGTGCCAGCAGTTCGACAGGGTACGGCTACACCTTC
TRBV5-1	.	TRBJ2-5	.	CASSRLGQETQYF	TGCGCCAGCAGCCGACTAGGACAAGAGACCCAGTACTTC
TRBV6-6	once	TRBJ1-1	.	CASSYSTGATEAFF	TGTGCCAGCAGTTACTCCACCGGGGCCACTGAAGCTTTCTTT
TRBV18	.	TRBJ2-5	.	CASYLGQNQETQYF	TGTGCCAGCTACCTCGGACAGAACCAAGAGACCCAGTACTTC
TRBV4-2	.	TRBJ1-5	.	CASSQHSAAGGVGQPQHF	TGTGCCAGCAGCCAACATTCCGCCGCCGGCGGGGTGGGGCAGCCCCAGCATTTT
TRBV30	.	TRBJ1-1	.	CAWSVGAFEAFF	TGTGCCTGGAGTGTCGGGGCCTTTGAAGCTTTCTTT
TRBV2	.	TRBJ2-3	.	CASSEEGAGTQYF	TGTGCCAGCAGTGAAGAGGGAGCGGGTACGCAGTATTTT
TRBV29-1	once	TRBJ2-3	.	CSVGDTQYF	TGCAGCGTGGGGGATACGCAGTATTTT
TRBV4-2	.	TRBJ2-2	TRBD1	CASSQVGTGGANTGELFF	TGTGCCAGCAGCCAAGTGGGGACAGGGGGCGCGAACACCGGGGAGCTGTTTTTT
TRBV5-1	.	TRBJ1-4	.	CASSLFGGTTAKLFF	TGCGCCAGCAGCTTGTTTGGGGGCACTACGGCGAAACTGTTTTTT
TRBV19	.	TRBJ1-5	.	CASSSGQPQHF	TGTGCCAGTAGTTCCGGTCAGCCCCAGCATTTT
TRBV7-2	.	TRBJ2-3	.	CASSQPRGVADTQYF	TGTGCCAGCAGCCAACCACGGGGTGTAGCAGATACGCAGTATTTT
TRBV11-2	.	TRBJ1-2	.	CASSPGGFYGYTF	TGTGCCAGCAGCCCCGGGGGTTTCTATGGCTACACCTTC